This T cell receptor (beta chain) was recorded in a study of cytotoxic CD8 clonotypes in ibrutinib-treated CLL. V lost 6 bases to trimming and J lost 6 bases, with 5 bases between them. The length of the CDR3 is 10 residues. From germline, CDR1 is SQVTM and CDR2 ANQGSEA. TCRdb keeps only in-frame clones here, not all; method: immunoSEQ multiplex PCR. The sample holds approximately 32,000 clones; roughly three quarters are singletons and the top ten take about a quarter. The sequence was collected from a human donor with chronic lymphocytic leukemia. The rearrangement uses TRBV29-1 and TRBJ2-2; no reliable D call. This sample comprised PBMCs, obtained before ibrutinib treatment. The CDR3 DNA reads as TGCAGCGTGGCTTCCGGGGAGCTGTTTTTT. It yields the protein CSVASGELFF.